The 20 T cell receptor beta chains reported below all come from one sample, sequenced in a study of CD8 T cells in Susac syndrome. Random hexamers primed reverse transcription of about 0.45 to 1 ug RNA. TCRdb analysed the immunoSEQ multiplex PCR reads with MiXCR anew, one entry per CDR3 protein. The sample lists approximately 190,000 distinct CDR3 sequences, about 91% occurring once. Sequencing used CD4+ T cells from PBMCs. Every receptor here comes from a human donor with Susac syndrome.

This chain uses TRBV27 with TRBJ1-1; D perhaps matches TRBD1 (5 bases). CDR1 and CDR2 from the germline V gene are MNHEY and SMNVEV (reference sequence). V lost 3 bases and J 6 bases, leaving 23 bases between the germline ends. The CDR3 consists of 17 residues. CDR3 sequence (DNA): TGTGCCAGCAGTTTCCACACCCGGGACCGAGGTAGGGCTGAAGCTTTCTTT. Encoded protein: CASSFHTRDRGRAEAFF.

The chain joins TRBV30 to TRBJ1-1; the D is unclear. The V end lost 4 bases, the J end lost 10 bases, and 19 bases lay between the germline ends. The CDR3 covers 13 residues. From germline, CDR1 is GTSNPN and CDR2 SVGIG (reference sequence). The CDR3 loop reads CAWTPPVGVGAFF. The DNA of the CDR3 is TGTGCCTGGACCCCACCAGTCGGGGTAGGAGCTTTCTTT.

This clonotype was observed once. This sequence joins TRBV19 and TRBJ2-7; 9 nucleotides agree with TRBD1. Germline V gene data show CDR1 as LNHDA and CDR2 as SQIVND (reference sequence). With 6 bases clipped from V and 2 bases from J, the junction kept 8 bases outside the gene matches. This CDR3 has 15 residues. In nucleotides, the CDR3 is TGTGCCAGTAGCTCTTGGACAGGGGTGACCTACGAGCAGTACTTC. Translating it yields CASSSWTGVTYEQYF.

The rearrangement joins TRBV20-1 to TRBJ2-1; D is possibly TRBD2 (5 bases). The CDR3 has 15 amino acids. V lost 5 bases and J 8 bases, leaving 22 bases between the germline ends. In germline, CDR1 is DFQATT, CDR2 SNEGSKA (reference sequence). CDR3 DNA: TGCAGTGCTCTCCTACCGGCCCTCCGGGGTGATGAGCAGTTCTTC. It translates to CSALLPALRGDEQFF.

This clonotype was counted a few times. The chain is built from TRBV7-2 and TRBJ2-1; TRBD2 matches at 12 bases. Trimming removed 0 bases from V and 4 bases from J; junction bases left unmatched: 1. Looked up from germline, CDR1 is SGHTA and CDR2 is FQGNSA. The CDR3 has 16 amino acids. This CDR3 is CASSLAGLAGYNEQFF. As DNA, the CDR3 is TGTGCCAGCAGCTTAGCCGGACTAGCGGGATACAATGAGCAGTTCTTC.

This chain joins TRBV5-6 and TRBJ2-2; either TRBD1 or TRBD2 may supply D (5 bases each). This CDR3 has 16 residues. Trimming removed 0 bases from V and 3 bases from J, with 12 bases in between. Germline V gives CDR1 SGHDT, CDR2 YYEEEE. The CDR3 loop reads CASSLAGTEDTGELFF. In nucleotides, the CDR3 is TGTGCCAGCAGCTTGGCCGGGACGGAGGACACCGGGGAGCTGTTTTTT.

The CDR3 DNA reads as TGTGCCACCAGCAGAGATCCCCTCCAATATAACACTGAAGCTTTCTTT. It yields the protein CATSRDPLQYNTEAFF. The genes are TRBV15 and TRBJ1-1; D gene ambiguous. Germline CDR1 is LNHNV and CDR2 is YYDKDF (reference sequence). Between the trimmed V and J ends, which lost 0 bases and 2 bases, there was a span of 13 bases. This CDR3 region has 16 residues.

The chain combines TRBV7-8 with TRBJ1-1; D unclear. This CDR3 has 16 residues. Germline lookup yields CDR1 SGHVS and CDR2 FQNEAQ. V shed 5 bases and J shed 2 bases, with 18 bases lying between them. The CDR3 is CASSHPAGRGNTEAFF. The DNA for the CDR3 is TGTGCCAGCAGCCATCCGGCCGGGAGAGGCAACACTGAAGCTTTCTTT.

The J gene is TRBJ2-7, the V gene TRBV5-1, with 9 bases that match TRBD1. This CDR3 contains 14 residues. Per the germline V gene, CDR1 is SGHRS and CDR2 is YFSETQ. Trimming cost V 4 bases and J 4 bases; bases outside gene matches: 6. The CDR3 reads CASSNTGGRYEQYF. As DNA, the CDR3 is TGCGCCAGCAGCAACACAGGGGGCCGGTACGAGCAGTACTTC. The full variable domain, rest sourced from reference TRBV5-1 and TRBJ2-7, is KAGVTQTPRYLIKTRGQQVTLSCSPISGHRSVSWYQQTPGQGLQFLFEYFSETQRNKGNFPGRFSGRQFSNSRSEMNVSTLELGDSALYLCASSNTGGRYEQYFGPGTRLTVT.

This clonotype was counted once. The chain joins TRBV12-3 or TRBV12-4 to TRBJ2-7; D is undetermined. The CDR3 is made up of 11 amino acids. The germline V and J ends were trimmed by 2 bases and 7 bases, with 6 bases remaining between them. The CDR3 reads CASSLSREQYF. Written as DNA, the CDR3 is TGTGCCAGCAGTTTAAGCCGGGAGCAGTACTTC.

The chain couples TRBV20-1 to TRBJ2-5; 13 bases match TRBD2. Germline lookup yields CDR1 DFQATT and CDR2 SNEGSKA (reference sequence). J was trimmed by 5 bases and V by 4 bases; bases with no gene match: 7. This CDR3 has 15 residues. CDR3 sequence reads: CSAKLAGGPRETQYF. The CDR3 DNA is TGCAGTGCTAAACTAGCGGGGGGGCCGAGGGAGACCCAGTACTTC.

CDR3 residues: CASISRVGGIGEQFF. The CDR3, as DNA: TGTGCCAGCATCAGTCGCGTGGGCGGGATTGGTGAGCAGTTCTTC. The chain couples TRBV27 to TRBJ2-1, with a tentative D call TRBD2 (6 bases). Germline V gene sequence: CDR1 MNHEY, CDR2 SMNVEV (reference sequence). The CDR3 spans 15 residues. Trimming removed 7 bases from V and 9 bases from J, with 22 bases in between.

The chain is built from TRBV20-1 and TRBJ1-3; D unclear. The CDR3 has 14 residues. CDR1 and CDR2 (germline): DFQATT, SNEGSKA (reference sequence). V was pared by 3 bases and J by 2 bases, with 11 bases between. The CDR3 DNA reads as TGCAGTGCTAGCGGCAGTAACCCTGGAAACACCATATATTTT. Translated: CSASGSNPGNTIYF.

V is TRBV5-1 and J is TRBJ2-1; 14 nucleotides agree with TRBD2. The CDR3 is 17 residues long. Trimming removed 3 bases from V and 3 bases from J; junction bases left unmatched: 5. Germline V CDR1 and CDR2: SGHRS, YFSETQ. The CDR3 sequence is CASSWGGLAGDYNEQFF. As DNA, the CDR3 is TGCGCCAGCAGCTGGGGGGGACTAGCGGGAGACTACAATGAGCAGTTCTTC.

The rearrangement joins TRBV10-1 to TRBJ1-1, with TRBD1 as a possible D gene (5 bases). V was pared by 3 bases and J by 4 bases, with 9 bases between. CDR3 length: 13 residues. Per germline, CDR1 WNHNN and CDR2 SYGVQD (reference sequence). In DNA form, the CDR3 reads TGCGCCAGCAGTGACAGGGCAAGCACTGAAGCTTTCTTT. It specifies CASSDRASTEAFF.

This clonotype occurred once. The V gene is TRBV27, the J gene TRBJ1-2; a possible D gene is TRBD1 (5 bases). Trimming removed 0 bases at V and 4 bases at J, with 12 bases between. The V gene's germline CDR1 is MNHEY and CDR2 SMNVEV (reference sequence). CDR3 length equals 15 residues. The CDR3: CASSLSPQGTYGYTF. CDR3 bases: TGTGCCAGCAGTTTATCACCCCAGGGAACCTATGGCTACACCTTC.

CDR3 nucleotides: TGTGCCAGCATCAAACAGGCTAACTATGGCTACACCTTC. Protein: CASIKQANYGYTF. The chain links TRBV28 to TRBJ1-2, with D possibly being TRBD1 (5 bases). With 7 bases removed from V and 0 bases from J, the gap between germline ends came to 9 bases. Germline loops: CDR1 MDHEN, CDR2 SYDVKM. CDR3 length: 13 residues.

This sequence joins TRBV2 and TRBJ2-1; 8 bases are a match to TRBD1. CDR3 length: 14 residues. Germline values: CDR1 SNHLY, CDR2 FYNNEI. The J segment lost 4 bases and the V segment lost 9 bases, leaving 8 bases of the junction unmatched. The CDR3 nucleotides are TGTGCCAGTAACGGACAGGGACTTTACAATGAGCAGTTCTTC. Its translation: CASNGQGLYNEQFF.

This clonotype was seen just once. The chain combines TRBV2 with TRBJ2-5, with D perhaps TRBD1 (6 bases). V was cut by 7 bases and J by 2 bases, with 17 bases left in between. This CDR3 comprises 15 residues. Germline loops: CDR1 SNHLY, CDR2 FYNNEI. The CDR3 coding sequence is TGTGCCAGCACCTTGCTCGACAGGCTACAAGAGACCCAGTACTTC. It specifies CASTLLDRLQETQYF.

This clonotype has more than one count but fewer than ten. The V call is TRBV5-1, the J call TRBJ2-3; maybe TRBD1 (6 bases). This CDR3 has 16 residues. V was shortened by 0 bases and J by 0 bases, with 11 bases between the two germline ends. Germline V lookup: CDR1 SGHRS, CDR2 YFSETQ. The CDR3 spells CASSLGQATSTDTQYF. Written as DNA, the CDR3 is TGCGCCAGCAGCTTGGGACAGGCCACTAGCACAGATACGCAGTATTTT.